This T cell receptor (beta chain) was identified during a study of identifying expanded T cells in peripheral blood. Libraries were prepared by immunoSEQ multiplex PCR; TCRdb keeps only in-frame clonotypes and omits some of them. Of 70,000 to 100,000 clones in the sample, roughly 90% were seen once. This clone came up a few times. As yet, its antigen is unknown. CDR3 length equals 14 residues. Germline V gene lookup returns CDR1 MGHRA and CDR2 YSYEKL. The ends were cut back, 4 bases at V and 3 bases at J, with 9 bases in the middle. Study-wide findings and caveats: Clone count variance between roughly two-week samples rose with total template count.

No infections or other immune events were documented during collection. The clonotype originates from a person aged 18 to 70 in good health. The sequencing input was blood. This chain connects TRBV4-1 to TRBJ1-4, with D perhaps TRBD1 (6 bases). The CDR3 nucleotides are TGCGCCAGCAGCCGACAGGACTCTAATGAAAAACTGTTTTTT. Protein sequence: CASSRQDSNEKLFF.